The T cell receptor (beta chain) under discussion was sequenced for a study of cytomegalovirus exposure and HLA in healthy donors. Overall study context: A later analysis reported the roughly 120 validation repertoires used the same platform as the approximately 660 first-cohort repertoires.

The CDR3 has 13 residues. From germline, CDR1 is MNHNS and CDR2 SASEGT. Trimming stripped 5 bases from V and 3 bases from J, with 8 bases between. The assay was immunoSEQ multiplex PCR, and TCRdb's table has in-frame clones only and misses some. The profile shows more than 120,000 clones, roughly 87% of them singletons. Sequencing was performed on PBMCs. The genes are TRBV6-1 and TRBJ1-5, with D tentatively TRBD1 (6 bases). The origin of this receptor is a man between 18 and 35 years old in good health and CMV-seropositive. The CDR3, as DNA: TGTGCCAGCAGTAGACAGGACAATCAGCCCCAGCATTTT. Amino acid sequence: CASSRQDNQPQHF.